The rows below give T cell receptor beta chains drawn from one sample of a study of T-cell memory formation after mild COVID-19. One entry per CDR3 protein results from TCRdb running MiXCR on the 5' RACE reads. This table holds about 110,000 distinct CDR3 sequences, over 10% found once. The sample consisted of PBMCs or a T cell subset sorted from them (not recorded which). Every receptor here comes from an adult woman who had mild COVID-19 (a few samples of this study predate the infection). Cell type and time point are not known. Both conserved end residues are part of each CDR3. D genes are given only for firm matches. Some rows mark clone size as missing; the rest say once, few, many or name a class of expanded clone.

d_gene	v_gene	len	abundance	j_gene	CDR3aa	CDR3nt
TRBD2	TRBV3-1	16	.	TRBJ2-7	CASSPSGGGAAYEQYF	TGTGCCAGCAGCCCCTCGGGCGGGGGGGCCGCCTACGAGCAGTACTTC
TRBD1	TRBV29-1	17	few	TRBJ2-5	CSVEDLATGGGPETQYF	TGCAGCGTTGAAGATTTGGCAACAGGGGGCGGCCCGGAGACCCAGTACTTC
.	TRBV7-2	13	.	TRBJ2-7	CASRPSHVSEQYF	TGTGCCAGCAGGCCTTCCCATGTAAGCGAGCAGTACTTC
TRBD1	TRBV27	15	.	TRBJ2-7	CASSFAGQGSYEQYF	TGTGCCAGCAGTTTTGCGGGACAGGGATCCTACGAGCAGTACTTC
.	TRBV9	21	few	TRBJ2-6	CASSVPIRGRREFSGANVLTF	TGTGCCAGCAGCGTCCCGATTAGGGGACGGCGGGAATTCTCTGGGGCCAACGTCCTGACTTTC
TRBD2	TRBV24-1	15	few	TRBJ2-3	CATSALAGEGDTQYF	TGTGCCACCAGTGCATTAGCGGGGGAGGGAGATACGCAGTATTTT
.	TRBV7-9	14	.	TRBJ2-5	CASSAGWMGETQYF	TGTGCCAGCAGCGCGGGGTGGATGGGGGAGACCCAGTACTTC
.	TRBV7-8	16	.	TRBJ2-7	CASILVGDHHSYEQYF	TGTGCCAGCATCTTAGTTGGGGACCATCACTCCTACGAGCAGTACTTC
.	TRBV4-1	14	many	TRBJ2-3	CASSQDTVTDTQYF	TGCGCCAGCAGCCAAGATACGGTAACAGATACGCAGTATTTT
.	TRBV24-1	15	many	TRBJ2-1	CATRDGQGNYNEQFF	TGTGCCACCAGGGACGGGCAGGGGAACTACAATGAGCAGTTCTTC
TRBD1	TRBV4-3	14	many	TRBJ2-7	CASSPRTGGYEQYF	TGCGCCAGCAGCCCAAGGACAGGGGGCTACGAGCAGTACTTC
.	TRBV11-2	18	.	TRBJ2-2	CASSLVIGAPANTGELFF	TGTGCCAGCAGCTTAGTCATAGGGGCCCCCGCGAACACCGGGGAGCTGTTTTTT
.	TRBV7-6	14	few	TRBJ1-1	CASSPQGMNTEAFF	TGTGCCAGCAGCCCCCAGGGGATGAACACTGAAGCTTTCTTT